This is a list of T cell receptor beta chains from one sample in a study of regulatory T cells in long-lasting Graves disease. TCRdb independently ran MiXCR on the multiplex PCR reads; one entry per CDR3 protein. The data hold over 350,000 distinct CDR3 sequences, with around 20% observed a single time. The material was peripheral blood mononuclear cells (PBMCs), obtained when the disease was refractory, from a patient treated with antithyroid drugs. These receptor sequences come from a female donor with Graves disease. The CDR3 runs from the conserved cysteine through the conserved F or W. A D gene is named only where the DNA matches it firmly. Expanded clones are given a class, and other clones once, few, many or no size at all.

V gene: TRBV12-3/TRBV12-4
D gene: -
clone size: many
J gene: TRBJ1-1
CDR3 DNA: TGTGCCAGCAGTTTACGGGGGGACGTAATCCTGGGGGCTTTCTTT
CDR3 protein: CASSLRGDVILGAFF

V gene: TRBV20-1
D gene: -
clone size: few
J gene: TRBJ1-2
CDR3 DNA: TGCAGTGCTAGAGTCGGGCCAGGGGACGGCTACACCTTC
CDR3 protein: CSARVGPGDGYTF

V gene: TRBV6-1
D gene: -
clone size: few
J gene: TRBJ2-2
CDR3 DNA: TGTGCCAGCACCACAAAGTGGGGCGCCGGGGAGCTGTTTTTT
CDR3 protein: CASTTKWGAGELFF

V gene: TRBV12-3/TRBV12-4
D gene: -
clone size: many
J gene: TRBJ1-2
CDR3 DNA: TGTGCCAGCAGTCACACAAATGGCTACACCTTC
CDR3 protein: CASSHTNGYTF

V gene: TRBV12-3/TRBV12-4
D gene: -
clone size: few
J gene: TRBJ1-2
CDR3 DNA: TGTGCCAGCACCAGGCTCTATGGCTACACCTTC
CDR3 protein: CASTRLYGYTF

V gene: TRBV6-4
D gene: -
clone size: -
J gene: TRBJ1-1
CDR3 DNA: TGTGCCAGCAGTAAAAAAAAGCCGGGAGGTAACACTGAAGCTTTCTTT
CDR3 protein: CASSKKKPGGNTEAFF

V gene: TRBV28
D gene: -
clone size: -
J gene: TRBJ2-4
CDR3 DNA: TGTGCCAGCAGTTTTATGGGGGCGAGGAACATTCAGTACTTC
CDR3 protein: CASSFMGARNIQYF

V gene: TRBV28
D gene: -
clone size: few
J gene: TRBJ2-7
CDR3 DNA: TGTGCCAGCAGCCATGGTTCCTTTTCCTACGAGCAGTACTTC
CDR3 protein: CASSHGSFSYEQYF

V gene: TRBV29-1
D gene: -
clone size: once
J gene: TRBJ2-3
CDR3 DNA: TGCAGCGTTGAAGATCGGGGAGCTACGCAGTATTTT
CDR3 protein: CSVEDRGATQYF

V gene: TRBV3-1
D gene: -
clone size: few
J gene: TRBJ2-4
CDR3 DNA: TGTGCCAGCAGCCAAGTATCGGGGAGCGCCAAAAACATTCAGTACTTC
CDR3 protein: CASSQVSGSAKNIQYF

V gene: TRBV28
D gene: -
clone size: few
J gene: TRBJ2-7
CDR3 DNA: TGTGCCAGCAGTACTCAGCGGACGGGCTACGAGCAGTACTTC
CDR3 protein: CASSTQRTGYEQYF

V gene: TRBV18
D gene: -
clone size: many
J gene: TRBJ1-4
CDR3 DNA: TGTGCCAGCTCACTGCCAACTAATGAAAAACTGTTTTTT
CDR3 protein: CASSLPTNEKLFF

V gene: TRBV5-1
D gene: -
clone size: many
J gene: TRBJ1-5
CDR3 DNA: TGCGCCAGCAGCTTGACAGGGAGGAGCAATCAGCCCCAGCATTTT
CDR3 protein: CASSLTGRSNQPQHF

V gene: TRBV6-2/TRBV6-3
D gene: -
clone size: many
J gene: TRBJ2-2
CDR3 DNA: TGTGCCAGCAATACCTGGACAGAGATCACCGGGGAGCTGTTTTTT
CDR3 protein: CASNTWTEITGELFF

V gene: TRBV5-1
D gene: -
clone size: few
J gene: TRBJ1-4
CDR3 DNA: TGCGCCAGCGCTGTATCGTTCGATGAAAAACTGTTTTTT
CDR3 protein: CASAVSFDEKLFF

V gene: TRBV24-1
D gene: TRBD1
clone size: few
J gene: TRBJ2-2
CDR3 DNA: TGTGCCACCAGTGACGCAACAGGGGCTGTCGGGGAGCTGTTTTTT
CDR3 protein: CATSDATGAVGELFF

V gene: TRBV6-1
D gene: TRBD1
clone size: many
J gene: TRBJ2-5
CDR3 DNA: TGTGCCAGCGGAGCGCAGGGGGTTGCGGAGACCCAGTACTTC
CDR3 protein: CASGAQGVAETQYF